The 22 T cell receptor beta chains in this list originate from one sample, sequenced in a study of cytomegalovirus exposure and HLA in healthy donors. The study ran its PCR with 60 Vbeta and 13 Jbeta primers. Only in-frame clones appear in the TCRdb table, and some are missing; sequencing was by immunoSEQ multiplex PCR. The table includes fewer than 45,000 clones, 75% to 85% detected once. The sample consisted of PBMCs. All receptors come from a male donor in good health and CMV-seronegative.

The chain is built from TRBV7-9 and TRBJ1-2, with D possibly being TRBD1 (5 bases). V lost 3 bases and J 0 bases, leaving 14 bases between the germline ends. CDR1 and CDR2 from the germline V gene are SEHNR and FQNEAQ (reference sequence). The CDR3 is made up of 16 amino acids. The CDR3 nucleotides are TGTGCCAGCAGCTTGAGGAGGGGCGCAGCTAACTATGGCTACACCTTC. Translated: CASSLRRGAANYGYTF.

This clone has only a few counts. CDR3 in amino acids: CASSPNGTGRYEQYF. CDR3 bases: TGTGCCAGCAGCCCCAACGGGACAGGACGCTACGAGCAGTACTTC. The V call is TRBV11-3, the J call TRBJ2-7; 8 positions agree with TRBD1. The V segment lost 5 bases and the J segment 3 bases; nucleotides outside the gene matches: 9. The germline V gene encodes CDR1 SGHNT and CDR2 YENEEA. The CDR3 runs to 15 residues. Filled out from reference TRBV11-3 and TRBJ2-7, the complete variable domain reads EAGVVQSPRYKIIEKKQPVAFWCNPISGHNTLYWYLQNLGQGPELLIRYENEEAVDDSQLPKDRFSAERLKGVDSTLKIQPAELGDSAVYLCASSPNGTGRYEQYFGPGTRLTVT.

Written as DNA, the CDR3 is TGCGCCAGCAGCTTGGGACAATATGGCTACACCTTC. Residues: CASSLGQYGYTF. V gene TRBV5-1 combines with J gene TRBJ1-2; the D is unclear. V was trimmed by 0 bases and J by 5 bases, leaving 5 bases between them. CDR1 and CDR2 from the germline V gene are SGHRS and YFSETQ. The CDR3 consists of 12 residues.

The chain employs TRBV19 and TRBJ1-5, with D perhaps TRBD1 (6 bases). This CDR3 region has 12 residues. V dropped 5 bases and J dropped 6 bases, with 8 bases sitting between them. Germline V gives CDR1 LNHDA, CDR2 SQIVND (reference sequence). The CDR3 DNA sequence: TGTGCCAGTAGTCCAGGGGTTCAGCCCCAGCATTTT. Its translation: CASSPGVQPQHF.

The gene calls are TRBV25-1 and TRBJ2-1; no clear D gene. Germline lookup yields CDR1 MGHDK and CDR2 SYGVNS. The CDR3 sequence is 15 residues long. Between the trimmed V and J ends, which lost 1 base and 5 bases, there was a span of 12 bases. The CDR3 sequence: CASSELEGANNEQFF. CDR3 nucleotides: TGTGCCAGCAGTGAATTAGAAGGAGCCAACAATGAGCAGTTCTTC.

This clone showed up just once. The chain has TRBV7-3 and TRBJ1-2; D not resolved. The CDR3 loop spans 13 amino acids. V was trimmed by 2 bases and J by 4 bases, leaving 8 bases between them. Looked up from germline, CDR1 is SGHTA and CDR2 is FQGTGA. Written as DNA, the CDR3 is TGTGCCAGCAGCTTATCGGCGGGCTATGGCTACACCTTC. As protein: CASSLSAGYGYTF.

This chain uses TRBV28 with TRBJ2-7; 14 positions match TRBD2. V was clipped by 5 bases and J by 7 bases; unmatched bases: 4. The CDR3 runs 14 residues. The germline CDR1 and CDR2 sequences are MDHEN and SYDVKM. As DNA, the CDR3 is TGTGCCAGCAGTACTCGGACTAGCGGGAGGGAGCAGTACTTC. As protein: CASSTRTSGREQYF.

The chain employs TRBV27 and TRBJ1-1; a possible D gene is TRBD1 (5 bases). Per the germline V gene, CDR1 is MNHEY and CDR2 is SMNVEV (reference sequence). Deletions cut 2 bases from V and 5 bases from J, with 9 bases between. This CDR3 spans 13 amino acids. The CDR3 region is CASSLGGVTEAFF. The CDR3 region has the DNA TGTGCCAGCAGTTTAGGGGGGGTTACTGAAGCTTTCTTT.

The chain combines TRBV19 with TRBJ2-5, with TRBD1 as a possible D gene (6 bases). Germline lookup yields CDR1 LNHDA and CDR2 SQIVND (reference sequence). This CDR3 spans 12 amino acids. The germline V and J ends were trimmed by 2 bases and 5 bases, with 6 bases remaining between them. The CDR3 DNA sequence: TGTGCCAGTAGTATAAGGGGGGAGACCCAGTACTTC. Its protein product is CASSIRGETQYF. Full variable domain (missing parts from reference TRBV19 and TRBJ2-5): DGGITQSPKYLFRKEGQNVTLSCEQNLNHDAMYWYRQDPGQGLRLIYYSQIVNDFQKGDIAEGYSVSREKKESFPLTVTSAQKNPTAFYLCASSIRGETQYFGPGTRLLVL.

The V and J genes are TRBV11-2 and TRBJ2-2; tentatively, D is TRBD1 (5 bases). This CDR3 has 16 residues. Germline V gives CDR1 SGHAT, CDR2 FQNNGV. The V end was cut by 1 base, the J end by 1 base, with 10 bases between. The DNA for the CDR3 is TGTGCCAGCAGCTTAGCCCCAGGGCTGAACACCGGGGAGCTGTTTTTT. The encoded protein is CASSLAPGLNTGELFF.

J is TRBJ2-5 and V is TRBV5-1, with unresolved D. This CDR3 is built from 13 residues. With 0 bases removed from V and 1 base from J, the gap between germline ends came to 4 bases. Germline V CDR1 and CDR2: SGHRS, YFSETQ. The CDR3 reads CASSLGVQETQYF. CDR3 nucleotide sequence: TGCGCCAGCAGCTTGGGAGTCCAAGAGACCCAGTACTTC. Combining the CDR3 with reference TRBV5-1 and TRBJ2-5 gives the whole variable domain KAGVTQTPRYLIKTRGQQVTLSCSPISGHRSVSWYQQTPGQGLQFLFEYFSETQRNKGNFPGRFSGRQFSNSRSEMNVSTLELGDSALYLCASSLGVQETQYFGPGTRLLVL.

This rearrangement joins TRBV2 to TRBJ2-3; maybe TRBD2 (5 bases). Germline values: CDR1 SNHLY, CDR2 FYNNEI. The CDR3 sequence is 11 residues long. Trimming removed 7 bases at V and 5 bases at J, with 7 bases between. The chain's CDR3 is CASKGGDTQYF. The CDR3 DNA reads TGTGCCAGCAAAGGAGGAGATACGCAGTATTTT. Full variable domain (outside the CDR3, taken from reference TRBV2 and TRBJ2-3): EPEVTQTPSHQVTQMGQEVILRCVPISNHLYFYWYRQILGQKVEFLVSFYNNEISEKSEIFDDQFSVERPDGSNFTLKIRSTKLEDSAMYFCASKGGDTQYFGPGTRLTVL.

The rearrangement links TRBV28 to TRBJ2-7, with 9 bases that match TRBD1. Losses at the gene ends were 4 bases for V and 6 bases for J; bases not matched to a gene: 7. CDR3 size: 14 residues. Germline CDR1 reads MDHEN; CDR2 reads SYDVKM. The CDR3 reads CASSWTTGGPEQYF. The CDR3 coding sequence is TGTGCCAGCAGTTGGACAACAGGGGGCCCCGAGCAGTACTTC.

The V call is TRBV2, the J call TRBJ2-1, with unresolved D. V was trimmed by 7 bases and J by 1 base, leaving 2 bases between them. This CDR3 is 11 amino acids long. CDR1 SNHLY and CDR2 FYNNEI come from the germline V gene. CDR3 nucleotides: TGTGCCAGCACGTCCTACAATGAGCAGTTCTTC. Translating gives CASTSYNEQFF.

The chain combines TRBV7-8 with TRBJ2-7; a possible D gene is TRBD1 (5 bases). The CDR3 has 14 residues. Germline CDR1 and CDR2: SGHVS and FQNEAQ. Trimming removed 2 bases from V and 2 bases from J, with 10 bases in between. CDR3 DNA: TGTGCCAGCAGCTTAAGGGGCGGTACCTACGAGCAGTACTTC. Amino acids: CASSLRGGTYEQYF.

This clone showed up just once. V usage is TRBV2 and J usage is TRBJ1-2; the D gene is possibly TRBD1 (5 bases). The CDR3 extends over 12 amino acids. Trimming stripped 7 bases from V and 5 bases from J, with 11 bases between. Germline-derived CDR1 and CDR2 are SNHLY and FYNNEI. The CDR3 spells CASITGRYGYTF. The CDR3 DNA reads as TGTGCCAGCATCACAGGACGGTATGGCTACACCTTC.

The V call is TRBV7-3, the J call TRBJ1-2; no firm D call. CDR1 SGHTA and CDR2 FQGTGA come from the germline V gene. V lost 5 bases and J lost 6, with 19 bases in between. The CDR3 length is 15 residues. The CDR3 nucleotides are TGTGCCAGCAGCCCCGCTGGGCAGGCCGCACATGGCTACACCTTC. Translation gives CASSPAGQAAHGYTF.

The chain employs TRBV19 and TRBJ1-1; 12 nucleotides align to TRBD1. Germline V gives CDR1 LNHDA, CDR2 SQIVND (reference sequence). V shed 10 bases and J 5 bases; nucleotides not matched to a gene: 14. There are 16 residues in the CDR3. The CDR3 sequence: CATSLIGTGGKTEAFF. For the CDR3, the DNA is TGTGCCACCTCCCTAATAGGGACAGGGGGCAAAACTGAAGCTTTCTTT.

The genes are TRBV10-3 and TRBJ2-5; D possibly corresponds to TRBD2 (6 bases). From germline, CDR1 is ENHRY and CDR2 SYGVKD. The CDR3 consists of 13 residues. Trimming removed 3 bases from V and 4 bases from J, with 9 bases in between. The CDR3 is CAISDRLGETQYF. As DNA, the CDR3 is TGTGCCATCAGTGACCGACTAGGAGAGACCCAGTACTTC.

The chain recombines TRBV30 with TRBJ1-6, with 7 bases matching TRBD1. The CDR3 spans 14 residues. Germline lookup yields CDR1 GTSNPN and CDR2 SVGIG (reference sequence). The ends lost 3 bases at V and 13 bases at J; junction bases unmatched: 12. CDR3 loop: CAWSAGQTLFPLHF. The CDR3 DNA reads as TGTGCCTGGAGCGCGGGACAGACCCTATTTCCCCTCCACTTT.

A single count supports this clone. The chain has TRBV12-5 and TRBJ1-2; TRBD1 matches at 7 bases. V trimming: 2 bases; J trimming: 2 bases; junction bases outside the gene matches: 14. CDR1 is LGHNT, CDR2 FRNRAP, per germline. The CDR3 sequence is 18 residues long. In nucleotides, the CDR3 is TGTGCTAGTGGTTTGAATGTCGGACAGGTCGGGGGAAACTATGGCTACACCTTC. Protein: CASGLNVGQVGGNYGYTF.

This chain uses TRBV28 with TRBJ2-1, with a possible D match to TRBD1 (6 bases). V lost 10 bases, J lost 16 bases, and 17 bases lay in between. The CDR3 totals 10 residues. Germline V gene sequence: CDR1 MDHEN, CDR2 SYDVKM. The CDR3 nucleotides read TGTGCCACCAGCAGGGGCCCATTCTTCTTC. Translating it yields CATSRGPFFF.